The sequence of this T cell receptor (beta chain) was determined in a study of T cells in Graves' hyperthyroidism and ophthalmopathy. Study overall: Once the initial diagnosis was made, peripheral blood was obtained before any treatment. Study-level results: Appearing also in blood were most of the thyroid clonotypes expanded above 0.001.

This clonotype showed up many times. Its target is unknown. What was amplified from RNA transcripts were TCR beta CDR3 regions. HTBI primers drove first-round RT-PCR of the TCR CDR3. TCRdb redid the calling of the multiplex PCR reads with MiXCR, one entry per CDR3 protein. The repertoire holds 300,000 to 350,000 distinct CDR3 sequences, with about 18% as singletons. In making diagnoses, clinical symptoms, serum thyroxine and TRAb, thyroid ultrasound and orbital computed tomography were all used. The V gene end was trimmed by 0 bases and the J gene end by 7 bases; junction bases not matched to a gene: 7. There are 16 residues in the CDR3. Per germline, CDR1 MNHEY and CDR2 SMNVEV (reference sequence).

Specimen: blood. The source of this sequence is a woman aged 45-65 years with Graves' hyperthyroidism. The chain joins TRBV27 to TRBJ2-1, with TRBD2 identical over 9 bases. As DNA, the CDR3 is TGTGCCAGCAGTTTATCGCCTAGCGGGGTGACGAATGAGCAGTTCTTC. Amino acids: CASSLSPSGVTNEQFF.